A single sample gave rise to the 31 T cell receptor beta chains below, sequenced in a study of cytomegalovirus exposure and HLA in healthy donors. PCR was performed using 60 Vbeta and 13 Jbeta primers. The data were produced by immunoSEQ multiplex PCR, yet TCRdb's version contains in-frame clones alone and is incomplete. The data show about 140,000 clones, with 80% seen just once and over 2% held by the top ten. Sequenced sample: PBMCs. The receptors come from a man aged 25-40 years in good health and CMV-seronegative.

This clone was recorded a few times. V is TRBV5-4 and J is TRBJ2-6, with 8 positions matching TRBD2. CDR1 is SGHNT and CDR2 is YYREEE in the germline V gene (reference sequence). This CDR3 comprises 17 residues. J was trimmed by 0 bases and V by 4 bases; bases with no gene match: 6. In DNA, the CDR3 is TGTGCCAGCAGCCAAGGACTAGCTTTCTCTGGGGCCAACGTCCTGACTTTC. Protein sequence: CASSQGLAFSGANVLTF.

This clone was seen just once. CDR3 sequence: CASSSTGLETQYF. CDR3 bases: TGTGCCAGCAGCTCGACAGGGCTGGAGACCCAGTACTTC. The rearrangement uses TRBV5-4 and TRBJ2-5, with 7 bases that match TRBD1. This CDR3 is built from 13 residues. Germline CDR1 SGHNT, CDR2 YYREEE (reference sequence). Trimming took 3 bases from V and 5 from J; bases not matched to a gene: 4. Full variable domain (outside the CDR3, taken from reference TRBV5-4 and TRBJ2-5): ETGVTQSPTHLIKTRGQQVTLRCSSQSGHNTVSWYQQALGQGPQFIFQYYREEENGRGNFPPRFSGLQFPNYSSELNVNALELDDSALYLCASSSTGLETQYFGPGTRLLVL.

The chain combines TRBV10-3 with TRBJ2-7, with TRBD1 matching over 11 bases. Trimming removed 6 bases from V and 3 bases from J; junction bases left unmatched: 7. Per the germline V gene, CDR1 is ENHRY and CDR2 is SYGVKD. The CDR3 loop spans 15 amino acids. CDR3 nucleotides: TGTGCCATCAGCAGGGACGGGACAGGGGGCTACGAGCAGTACTTC. It codes for CAISRDGTGGYEQYF.

Regarding this clone: Relative to the germline gene, one junction end is altered; a read error may explain this. The identical CDR3 is also encoded by other nucleotide sequences in the sample. V and J are TRBV18 and TRBJ2-7; TRBD1 matches 7 bases. The CDR3 contains 12 residues. Looked up from germline, CDR1 is KGHSH and CDR2 is LQKENI. The CDR3 reads CASSQGSYEQYF. Here the CDR3 DNA reads TGCGCCAGCTCACAGGGGTCCTACGAGCAGTACTTC.

This clone was seen only a few times. This chain connects TRBV7-9 to TRBJ1-2; 9 nucleotides match TRBD1. The CDR3 has 12 amino acids. The germline gives CDR1 SEHNR, CDR2 FQNEAQ (reference sequence). J was trimmed by 14 bases and V by 7 bases; bases with no gene match: 11. Here the CDR3 reads CASISDRGPSTF. CDR3 sequence (DNA): TGTGCCAGCATCTCGGACAGGGGCCCGAGTACCTTC.

The rearrangement uses TRBV21-1 and TRBJ2-7; the table's D call, TRBD1, was not checked against the DNA. TRBV21-1 is shown as a pseudogene. The CDR3 spans 15 residues. As DNA, the CDR3 is TGTGCCAGCAGCGCAAAGTCTGACAGAGACCACGAGCAGTACTTC. It translates to CASSAKSDRDHEQYF.

This rearrangement joins TRBV11-3 to TRBJ2-1; 8 positions agree with TRBD2. Germline loops: CDR1 SGHNT, CDR2 YENEEA. The CDR3 runs 14 residues. V lost 1 base to trimming and J lost 6 bases; unmatched junction nucleotides: 2. The CDR3, as DNA: TGTGCCAGCAGCTTAGTAAGCGGGAGCAATGAGCAGTTCTTC. Encoded protein: CASSLVSGSNEQFF. The full variable domain, rest sourced from reference TRBV11-3 and TRBJ2-1, is EAGVVQSPRYKIIEKKQPVAFWCNPISGHNTLYWYLQNLGQGPELLIRYENEEAVDDSQLPKDRFSAERLKGVDSTLKIQPAELGDSAVYLCASSLVSGSNEQFFGPGTRLTVL.

The chain has TRBV5-1 and TRBJ2-7; D call uncertain. Trimming pared 1 base from V and 2 bases from J, leaving 7 bases between. The CDR3 length is 13 residues. Per the germline V gene, CDR1 is SGHRS and CDR2 is YFSETQ. CDR3 residues: CASSLRETYEQYF. The DNA of the CDR3 is TGCGCCAGCAGCTTGAGAGAAACCTACGAGCAGTACTTC.

The CDR3 DNA follows: TGTGCCAGCAGCTTATGGGGGTCTAGCGGGAGGAGAAAGACAGATACGCAGTATTTT. This translates into CASSLWGSSGRRKTDTQYF. The chain recombines TRBV7-9 with TRBJ2-3, with 11 bases lining up with TRBD2. Germline CDR1 SEHNR, CDR2 FQNEAQ (reference sequence). The V gene end was trimmed by 2 bases and the J gene end by 3 bases; junction bases not matched to a gene: 13. The CDR3 consists of 19 residues.

The genes are TRBV5-8 and TRBJ2-3; 15 bases agree with TRBD2. After removal of 4 bases from V and 2 bases from J, the junction contained 8 bases not matched to a gene. The CDR3 extends over 18 amino acids. The germline gives CDR1 SGHTS, CDR2 YDEGEE. The CDR3 is CASSTGLAGGGATDTQYF. The CDR3 DNA reads as TGTGCCAGCAGCACCGGACTAGCGGGAGGGGGGGCCACAGATACGCAGTATTTT.

The chain combines TRBV5-6 with TRBJ2-7; 7 bases map to TRBD2. Germline CDR1 reads SGHDT; CDR2 reads YYEEEE. Losses at the gene ends were 0 bases for V and 2 bases for J; bases not matched to a gene: 5. This CDR3 contains 15 residues. DNA for the CDR3: TGTGCCAGCAGCTTGGGGGCGGGAGCCCCCTACGAGCAGTACTTC. Amino acid sequence: CASSLGAGAPYEQYF. The full variable domain, its missing parts supplied by reference TRBV5-6 and TRBJ2-7, is DAGVTQSPTHLIKTRGQQVTLRCSPKSGHDTVSWYQQALGQGPQFIFQYYEEEERQRGNFPDRFSGHQFPNYSSELNVNALLLGDSALYLCASSLGAGAPYEQYFGPGTRLTVT.

The chain carries TRBV7-8 and TRBJ2-3, with D possibly matching TRBD1 (6 bases). Germline CDR1 SGHVS, CDR2 FQNEAQ. The CDR3 runs to 13 residues. With 0 bases removed from V and 8 bases from J, the gap between germline ends came to 9 bases. In DNA form, the CDR3 reads TGTGCCAGCAGCTTAGCGGGGGCAGGTACGCAGTATTTT. Protein product: CASSLAGAGTQYF.

The rearrangement joins TRBV5-6 to TRBJ2-7; D is perhaps TRBD1 (5 bases). Trimming took 6 bases from V and 2 from J, leaving 12 bases between them. Per the germline V gene, CDR1 is SGHDT and CDR2 is YYEEEE. The CDR3 has 13 residues. CDR3 sequence (DNA): TGTGCCAGCATCCGCCAGGGAACCTACGAGCAGTACTTC. This sequence encodes CASIRQGTYEQYF.

The chain uses TRBV11-1 and TRBJ1-2, with TRBD1 matching over 11 bases. The CDR3 sequence is 15 residues long. Trimming took 3 bases from V and 7 from J; bases not matched to a gene: 7. Germline CDR1 reads SGHAT; CDR2 reads FQDESV (reference sequence). CDR3 coding DNA: TGTGCCAGCAGCTTCCCCCCGGGACAGGGGGTTGGCTACACCTTC. Its protein is CASSFPPGQGVGYTF. Full variable domain (rest looked up from reference TRBV11-1 and TRBJ1-2): EAEVAQSPRYKITEKSQAVAFWCDPISGHATLYWYRQILGQGPELLVQFQDESVVDDSQLPKDRFSAERLKGVDSTLKIQPAELGDSAMYLCASSFPPGQGVGYTFGSGTRLTVV.

This chain links TRBV28 with TRBJ2-1; TRBD2 matches 7 bases. The germline V gene has CDR1 MDHEN and CDR2 SYDVKM. The CDR3 is 15 amino acids. V was clipped by 7 bases and J by 0 bases; unmatched bases: 6. The CDR3 nucleotides are TGTGCCAGCATTGCGGGAGTGAGCTCCTACAATGAGCAGTTCTTC. This gives the protein CASIAGVSSYNEQFF. Full variable domain (outside the CDR3, taken from reference TRBV28 and TRBJ2-1): DVKVTQSSRYLVKRTGEKVFLECVQDMDHENMFWYRQDPGLGLRLIYFSYDVKMKEKGDIPEGYSVSREKKERFSLILESASTNQTSMYLCASIAGVSSYNEQFFGPGTRLTVL.

The chain is built from TRBV10-3 and TRBJ2-3; 11 positions match TRBD2. The trim removed 0 bases at V and 4 bases at J, leaving 12 bases unmatched. This CDR3 is built from 19 residues. From germline, CDR1 is ENHRY and CDR2 SYGVKD. The CDR3 is CAISESVTSGAIRADTQYF. The CDR3 DNA sequence: TGTGCCATCAGTGAGTCGGTGACTAGCGGGGCCATTCGCGCAGATACGCAGTATTTT.

This chain connects TRBV4-1 to TRBJ2-5; 9 bases align to TRBD2. V gave up 5 bases and J gave up 0 bases; unmatched junction bases: 7. CDR1 and CDR2 from the germline V gene are MGHRA and YSYEKL. This CDR3 has 16 amino acids. The CDR3 reads CASSNRLAEYQETQYF. CDR3 bases: TGCGCCAGCAGCAACCGACTAGCGGAGTACCAAGAGACCCAGTACTTC.

The chain is built from TRBV7-8 and TRBJ1-5; possible D gene TRBD1, 6 bases. Trimming left V 5 bases short and J 7 bases short, with 24 bases between. The CDR3 is 17 residues long. Germline V gene lookup returns CDR1 SGHVS and CDR2 FQNEAQ. The CDR3 bases are TGTGCCAGCAGCGTGTCTAACAGGGTTGCGGCAAGGCAGCCCCAGCATTTT. Translation gives CASSVSNRVAARQPQHF.

The chain uses TRBV7-2 and TRBJ2-7; 10 bases fit TRBD2. The V gene's germline CDR1 is SGHTA and CDR2 FQGNSA. The CDR3 covers 15 residues. Losses at the gene ends were 6 bases for V and 5 bases for J; bases not matched to a gene: 10. The CDR3 DNA reads TGTGCCAGCAGACCCGGGCCGCTAGCGGGAGACGAGCAGTACTTC. This codes for CASRPGPLAGDEQYF.

V and J are TRBV19 and TRBJ2-5; 9 bases align to TRBD1. The CDR3 is made up of 13 amino acids. Germline loops: CDR1 LNHDA, CDR2 SQIVND (reference sequence). With V trimmed by 6 bases and J by 6 bases, 5 bases remained unmatched. The CDR3 DNA reads as TGTGCCAGTAGCCGGGACAGGGAAAAGACCCAGTACTTC. Amino acid sequence: CASSRDREKTQYF.

In its sample, this clone was seen a few times. The gene calls are TRBV6-1 and TRBJ2-7; no definite D call. The CDR3 is 15 amino acids. The V gene's germline CDR1 is MNHNS and CDR2 SASEGT. Trimming cost V 1 base and J 1 base, with 11 bases left between them. The CDR3 is CASSEGAGSSYEQYF. The CDR3 DNA sequence: TGTGCCAGCAGTGAAGGGGCAGGATCATCCTACGAGCAGTACTTC.

The chain recombines TRBV5-6 with TRBJ2-5, with D perhaps TRBD2 (6 bases). This CDR3 has 15 residues. Germline V lookup: CDR1 SGHDT, CDR2 YYEEEE. Trimming left V 1 base short and J 0 bases short, with 10 bases between. In DNA form, the CDR3 reads TGTGCCAGCAGCTTGCCTAGCGCCCACCAAGAGACCCAGTACTTC. It codes for CASSLPSAHQETQYF.

Worth noting for this clone: Other nucleotide sequences in the sample specify the same CDR3. This rearrangement joins TRBV18 to TRBJ1-2; a weak D match, TRBD1 (5 bases). The CDR3 totals 12 residues. Trimming stripped 2 bases from V and 5 bases from J, with 6 bases between. The V gene's germline CDR1 is KGHSH and CDR2 LQKENI. The CDR3: CASSPGTYGYTF. In nucleotides, the CDR3 is TGTGCCAGCTCACCAGGGACTTATGGCTACACCTTC.

The rearrangement uses TRBV29-1 and TRBJ2-1; D is undetermined. V gave up 4 bases and J gave up 8 bases, with 15 bases separating them. Germline loops: CDR1 SQVTM, CDR2 ANQGSEA. CDR3 length equals 13 residues. The CDR3: CSVVLAAFDEQFF. The CDR3 coding sequence is TGCAGCGTTGTACTTGCGGCCTTCGATGAGCAGTTCTTC.

The CDR3 loop reads CASSRRLDSRGETQYF. CDR3 DNA sequence: TGTGCCAGCAGTAGACGCCTGGACAGTCGCGGAGAGACCCAGTACTTC. The J gene is TRBJ2-5, the V gene TRBV27, with D possibly matching TRBD1 (6 bases). The CDR3 spans 16 residues. Looked up from germline, CDR1 is MNHEY and CDR2 is SMNVEV (reference sequence). With 5 bases removed from V and 4 bases from J, the gap between germline ends came to 20 bases.

V is TRBV2 and J is TRBJ1-6; D call uncertain. With 7 bases removed from V and 9 bases from J, the gap between germline ends came to 19 bases. CDR1 and CDR2 from the germline V gene are SNHLY and FYNNEI. The CDR3 length is 15 residues. The CDR3 sequence is CASTELGYEGSPLHF. The CDR3 region has the DNA TGTGCCAGCACCGAATTAGGCTACGAGGGTTCACCCCTCCACTTT.

This chain connects TRBV29-1 to TRBJ1-5; 8 bases are shared with TRBD1. CDR3 size: 13 residues. The germline CDR1 and CDR2 sequences are SQVTM and ANQGSEA. Trimming took 7 bases from V and 7 from J; bases not matched to a gene: 9. The CDR3 reads CSAAGGLYQPQHF. The CDR3 DNA sequence: TGCAGCGCTGCAGGGGGCCTTTACCAGCCCCAGCATTTT.

This rearrangement joins TRBV10-3 to TRBJ2-5, with 9 positions matching TRBD2. The DNA end is more similar to TRBJ2-7, so the J call may be wrong. The CDR3 covers 14 residues. CDR1 and CDR2 (germline): ENHRY, SYGVKD. This CDR3 reads CAISLGTSSHEQYF. DNA of the CDR3: TGTGCCATCAGTCTTGGGACTAGCAGCCACGAGCAGTACTTC.

This clone has just one count. This CDR3 is CASSGTAYNEQFF. The CDR3 bases are TGTGCCAGCAGCGGGACAGCCTACAATGAGCAGTTCTTC. The gene calls are TRBV7-2 and TRBJ2-1; 7 bases agree with TRBD1. V gave up 5 bases and J gave up 2 bases; unmatched junction bases: 0. The CDR3 length is 13 residues. Germline loops: CDR1 SGHTA, CDR2 FQGNSA. Combining the CDR3 with reference TRBV7-2 and TRBJ2-1 gives the whole variable domain GAGVSQSPSNKVTEKGKDVELRCDPISGHTALYWYRQSLGQGLEFLIYFQGNSAPDKSGLPSDRFSAERTGGSVSTLTIQRTQQEDSAVYLCASSGTAYNEQFFGPGTRLTVL.

This sequence joins TRBV27 and TRBJ1-1, with D maybe TRBD1 (5 bases). The CDR3 loop spans 14 amino acids. V lost 5 bases and J 4 bases, leaving 14 bases between the germline ends. Germline values: CDR1 MNHEY, CDR2 SMNVEV (reference sequence). The CDR3 sequence: CASSRYGGSTEAFF. DNA of the CDR3: TGTGCCAGCAGTCGATACGGGGGGAGCACTGAAGCTTTCTTT.

The chain employs TRBV7-2 and TRBJ1-2; no firm D call. The germline V gene encodes CDR1 SGHTA and CDR2 FQGNSA. Trimming cost V 1 base and J 2 bases, with 11 bases left between them. The CDR3 extends over 15 amino acids. This CDR3 is CASSLVGTVNYGYTF. The CDR3 coding sequence is TGTGCCAGCAGCTTAGTTGGCACCGTAAACTATGGCTACACCTTC.